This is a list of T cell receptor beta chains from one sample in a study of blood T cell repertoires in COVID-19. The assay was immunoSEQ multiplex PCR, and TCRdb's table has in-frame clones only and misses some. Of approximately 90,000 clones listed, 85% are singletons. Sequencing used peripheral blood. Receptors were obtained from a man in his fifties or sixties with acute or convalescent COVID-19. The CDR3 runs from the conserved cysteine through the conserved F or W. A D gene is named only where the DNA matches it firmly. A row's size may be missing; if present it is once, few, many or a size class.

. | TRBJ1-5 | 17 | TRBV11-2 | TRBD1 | CASSGTGTGYSNQPQHF
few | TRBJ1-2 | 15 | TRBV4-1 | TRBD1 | CASSLGTGVQYGYTF
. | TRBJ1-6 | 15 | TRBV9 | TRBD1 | CASSVAGQDNSPLHF
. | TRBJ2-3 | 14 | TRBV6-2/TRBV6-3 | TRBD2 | CASSKLAGEDTQYF
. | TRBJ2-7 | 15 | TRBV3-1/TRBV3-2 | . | CASSQVAGAPAEQYF
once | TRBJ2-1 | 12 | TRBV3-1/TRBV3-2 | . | CASSQARNEQFF
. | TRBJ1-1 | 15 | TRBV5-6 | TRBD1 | CASSRRRTGNTEAFF
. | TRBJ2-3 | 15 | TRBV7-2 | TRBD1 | CASSLSGTGGDTQYF
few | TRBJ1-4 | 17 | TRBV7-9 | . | CASSSGLGGPTNEKLFF
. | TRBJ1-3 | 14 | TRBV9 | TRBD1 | CASSPLTGANTIYF
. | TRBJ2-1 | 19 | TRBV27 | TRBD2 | CASSPPPGLAGKRFGEQFF
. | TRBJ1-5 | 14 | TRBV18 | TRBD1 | CASSPVRGEQPQHF
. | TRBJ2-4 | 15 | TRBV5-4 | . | CASSLKAGAKNIQYF
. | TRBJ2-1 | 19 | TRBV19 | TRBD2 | CASSPRGTSGALSHNEQFF
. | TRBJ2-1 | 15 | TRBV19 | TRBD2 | CASSIQASGKVEQFF
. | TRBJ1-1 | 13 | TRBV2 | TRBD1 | CASRLTGPTEAFF
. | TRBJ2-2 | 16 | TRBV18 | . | CASSLKTDPNTGELFF
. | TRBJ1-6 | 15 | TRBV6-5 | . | CASSVGSGNNSPLHF
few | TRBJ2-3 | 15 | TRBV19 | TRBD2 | CASTRSTGGLDTQYF
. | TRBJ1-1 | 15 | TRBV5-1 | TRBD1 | CASSLAGQGDTEAFF
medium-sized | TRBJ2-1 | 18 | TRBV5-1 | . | CASSLALTGRPPYNEQFF
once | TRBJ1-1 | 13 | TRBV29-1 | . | CSACQAMNTEAFF
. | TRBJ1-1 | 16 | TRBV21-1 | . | CASSRPGTGMNTEAFF
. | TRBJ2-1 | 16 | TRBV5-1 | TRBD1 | CASSHPDRVWGNEQFF
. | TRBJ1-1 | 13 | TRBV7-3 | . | CASSYRVNTEAFF
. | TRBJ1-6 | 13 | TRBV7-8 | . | CASSSSEHSPLHF
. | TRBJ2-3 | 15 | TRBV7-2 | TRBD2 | CASSALSGATDTQYF
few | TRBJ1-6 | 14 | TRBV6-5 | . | CASSYSYREKPLHF
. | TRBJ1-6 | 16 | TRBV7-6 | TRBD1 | CASSRAAAGGVSPLHF
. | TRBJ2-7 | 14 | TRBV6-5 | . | CASKLGANAYEQYF